This paragraph reports one T cell receptor beta chain. This sample includes further DNA sequences coding for the same CDR3. Original handling: Researchers report that nucleated cell counts were estimated from reference gene primer amplification. Data came from immunoSEQ multiplex PCR; TCRdb stores just in-frame clones and leaves some out. The D gene and trimming were derived from the DNA, and the V and J assignments and clone size from that table. In the table there are roughly 280,000 clones, approximately 85% of which are singletons. This sample stems from a study of blood T cell repertoires in COVID-19. Overall study: Sites across the United States, Italy and Spain contributed samples from acute and convalescent COVID-19. The analysed material was cDNA or gDNA that came from T cells, B-cell-depleted T cells, or PBMCs.

V gave up 4 bases and J gave up 5 bases, with 8 bases separating them. The CDR3 is made up of 13 amino acids. CDR1 LNHDA and CDR2 SQIVND come from the germline V gene (reference sequence). The receptor was isolated from a woman between 65 and 79 years old with acute or convalescent COVID-19. The V call is TRBV19, the J call TRBJ2-2; D possibly corresponds to TRBD1 (5 bases). Source material: peripheral blood. CDR3 residues: CASSTGHTGELFF. The DNA for the CDR3 is TGTGCCAGTAGTACCGGACATACCGGGGAGCTGTTTTTT. The full variable domain, with the rest looked up from reference TRBV19 and TRBJ2-2, is DGGITQSPKYLFRKEGQNVTLSCEQNLNHDAMYWYRQDPGQGLRLIYYSQIVNDFQKGDIAEGYSVSREKKESFPLTVTSAQKNPTAFYLCASSTGHTGELFFGEGSRLTVL.